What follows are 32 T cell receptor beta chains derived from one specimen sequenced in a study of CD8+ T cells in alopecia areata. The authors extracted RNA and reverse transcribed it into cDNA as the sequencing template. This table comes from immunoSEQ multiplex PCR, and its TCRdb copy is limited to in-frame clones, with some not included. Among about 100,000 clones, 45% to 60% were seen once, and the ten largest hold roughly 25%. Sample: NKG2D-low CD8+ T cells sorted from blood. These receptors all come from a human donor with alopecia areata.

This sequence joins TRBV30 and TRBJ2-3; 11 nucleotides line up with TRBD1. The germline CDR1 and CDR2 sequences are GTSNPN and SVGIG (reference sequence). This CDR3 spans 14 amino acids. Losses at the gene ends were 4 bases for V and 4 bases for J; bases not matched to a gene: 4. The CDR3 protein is CAWTGQGAADTQYF. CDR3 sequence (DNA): TGTGCCTGGACCGGACAGGGGGCCGCAGATACGCAGTATTTT.

The chain's CDR3 is CASSFYGRDETQYF. The CDR3 nucleotides read TGCGCCAGCAGCTTCTACGGCAGGGACGAGACCCAGTACTTC. This chain connects TRBV5-1 to TRBJ2-5; D is tentatively TRBD1 or TRBD2 (5 bases each). Looked up from germline, CDR1 is SGHRS and CDR2 is YFSETQ. The V gene lost 2 bases and the J gene lost 5 bases, with 13 bases spanning the gap. This CDR3 spans 14 amino acids. Based on the CDR3 plus reference TRBV5-1 and TRBJ2-5, the full variable domain is KAGVTQTPRYLIKTRGQQVTLSCSPISGHRSVSWYQQTPGQGLQFLFEYFSETQRNKGNFPGRFSGRQFSNSRSEMNVSTLELGDSALYLCASSFYGRDETQYFGPGTRLLVL.

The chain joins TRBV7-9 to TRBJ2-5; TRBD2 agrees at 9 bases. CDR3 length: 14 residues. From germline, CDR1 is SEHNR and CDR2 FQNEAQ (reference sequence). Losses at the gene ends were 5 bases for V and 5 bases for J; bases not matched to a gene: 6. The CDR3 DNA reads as TGTGCCAGCAGCGGGGCGGGAGGGCCGGAGACCCAGTACTTC. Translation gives CASSGAGGPETQYF.

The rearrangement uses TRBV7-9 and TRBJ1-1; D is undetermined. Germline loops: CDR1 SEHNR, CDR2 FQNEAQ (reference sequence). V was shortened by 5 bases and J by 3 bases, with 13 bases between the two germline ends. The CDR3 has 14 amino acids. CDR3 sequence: CASSLRSGDTEAFF. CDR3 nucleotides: TGTGCCAGCAGCCTAAGATCCGGAGACACTGAAGCTTTCTTT.

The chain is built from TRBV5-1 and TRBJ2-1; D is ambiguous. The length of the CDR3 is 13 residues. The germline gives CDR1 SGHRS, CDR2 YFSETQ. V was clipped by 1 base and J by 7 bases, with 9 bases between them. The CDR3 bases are TGCGCCAGCAGCTTGAATTGGGGAAATGAGCAGTTCTTC. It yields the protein CASSLNWGNEQFF.

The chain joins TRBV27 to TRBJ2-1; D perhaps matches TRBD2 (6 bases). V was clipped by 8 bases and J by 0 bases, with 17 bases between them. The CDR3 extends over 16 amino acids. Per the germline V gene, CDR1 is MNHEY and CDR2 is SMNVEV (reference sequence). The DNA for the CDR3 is TGTGCCAGCCGGAGCGGGTCATCCTACTCCTACAATGAGCAGTTCTTC. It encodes CASRSGSSYSYNEQFF.

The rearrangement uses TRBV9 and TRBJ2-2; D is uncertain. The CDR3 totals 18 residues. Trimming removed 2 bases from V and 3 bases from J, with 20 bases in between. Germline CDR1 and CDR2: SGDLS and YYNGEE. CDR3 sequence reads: CASSVTGPRSFDTGELFF. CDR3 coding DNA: TGTGCCAGCAGCGTCACGGGCCCAAGGAGTTTTGACACCGGGGAGCTGTTTTTT.

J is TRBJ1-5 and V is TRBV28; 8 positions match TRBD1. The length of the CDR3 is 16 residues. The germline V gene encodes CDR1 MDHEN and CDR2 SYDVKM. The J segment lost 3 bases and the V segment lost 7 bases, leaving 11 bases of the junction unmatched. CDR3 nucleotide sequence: TGTGCCAGCACTATAGGACAGGGATTCTACAATCAGCCCCAGCATTTT. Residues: CASTIGQGFYNQPQHF.

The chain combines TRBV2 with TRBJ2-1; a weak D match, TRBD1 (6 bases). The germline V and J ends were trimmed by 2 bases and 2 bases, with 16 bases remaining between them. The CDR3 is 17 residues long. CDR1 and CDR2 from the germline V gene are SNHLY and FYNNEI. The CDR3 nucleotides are TGTGCCAGCAGTGAATTGGCTCAGGACAGTCCCTACAATGAGCAGTTCTTC. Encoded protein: CASSELAQDSPYNEQFF.

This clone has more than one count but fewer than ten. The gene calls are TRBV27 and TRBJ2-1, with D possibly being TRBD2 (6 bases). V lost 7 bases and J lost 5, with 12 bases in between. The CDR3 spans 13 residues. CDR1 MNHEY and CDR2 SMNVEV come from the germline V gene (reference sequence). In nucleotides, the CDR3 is TGTGCCAGCATGGAGGGCCAAGACAATGAGCAGTTCTTC. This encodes CASMEGQDNEQFF.

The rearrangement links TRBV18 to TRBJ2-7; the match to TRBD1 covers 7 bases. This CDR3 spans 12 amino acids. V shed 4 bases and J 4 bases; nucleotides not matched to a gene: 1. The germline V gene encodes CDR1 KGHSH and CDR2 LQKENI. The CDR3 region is CASSRDSYEQYF. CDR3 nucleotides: TGTGCCAGCTCACGGGACAGTTACGAGCAGTACTTC.

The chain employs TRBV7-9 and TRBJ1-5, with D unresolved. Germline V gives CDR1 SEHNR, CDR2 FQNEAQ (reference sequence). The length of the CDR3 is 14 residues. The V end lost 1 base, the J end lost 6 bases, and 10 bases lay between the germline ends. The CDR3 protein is CASSLGEIPQPQHF. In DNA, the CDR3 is TGTGCCAGCAGCTTAGGGGAAATACCTCAGCCCCAGCATTTT.

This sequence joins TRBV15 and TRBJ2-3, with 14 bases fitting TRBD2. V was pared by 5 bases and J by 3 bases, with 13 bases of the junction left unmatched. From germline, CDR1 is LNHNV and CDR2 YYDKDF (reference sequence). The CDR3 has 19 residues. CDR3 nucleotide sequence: TGTGCCACCAGCGAGATTGGGACTAGCGGGAGTAGCGGGACAGATACGCAGTATTTT. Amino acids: CATSEIGTSGSSGTDTQYF.

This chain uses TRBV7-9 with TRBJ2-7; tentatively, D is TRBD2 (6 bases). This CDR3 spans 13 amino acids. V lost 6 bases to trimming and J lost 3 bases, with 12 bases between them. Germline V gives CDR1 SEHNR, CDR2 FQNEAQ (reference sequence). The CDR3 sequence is CASRGGLNYEQYF. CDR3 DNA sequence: TGTGCCAGCAGGGGCGGACTAAACTACGAGCAGTACTTC. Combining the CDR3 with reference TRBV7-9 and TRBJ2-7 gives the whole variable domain DTGVSQNPRHKITKRGQNVTFRCDPISEHNRLYWYRQTLGQGPEFLTYFQNEAQLEKSRLLSDRFSAERPKGSFSTLEIQRTEQGDSAMYLCASRGGLNYEQYFGPGTRLTVT.

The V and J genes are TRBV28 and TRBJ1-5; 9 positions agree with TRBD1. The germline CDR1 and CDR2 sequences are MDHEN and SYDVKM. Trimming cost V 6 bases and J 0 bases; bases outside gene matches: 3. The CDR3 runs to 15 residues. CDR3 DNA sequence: TGTGCCAGCAGCGGGACAGGGAATAGCAATCAGCCCCAGCATTTT. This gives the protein CASSGTGNSNQPQHF.

CDR3 sequence: CASSYGGAMNTEAFF. CDR3 bases: TGTGCCAGCAGTTACGGAGGGGCTATGAACACTGAAGCTTTCTTT. V usage is TRBV6-5 and J usage is TRBJ1-1; the D gene is possibly TRBD1 (5 bases). Germline lookup yields CDR1 MNHEY and CDR2 SVGAGI. The CDR3 sequence is 15 residues long. Deletions cut 2 bases from V and 0 bases from J, with 10 bases between.

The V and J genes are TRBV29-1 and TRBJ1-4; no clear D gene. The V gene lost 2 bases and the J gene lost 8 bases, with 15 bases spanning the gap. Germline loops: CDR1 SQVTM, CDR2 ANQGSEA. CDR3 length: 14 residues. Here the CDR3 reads CSVELESAEEKLFF. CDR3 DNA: TGCAGCGTTGAACTTGAATCGGCAGAGGAAAAACTGTTTTTT.

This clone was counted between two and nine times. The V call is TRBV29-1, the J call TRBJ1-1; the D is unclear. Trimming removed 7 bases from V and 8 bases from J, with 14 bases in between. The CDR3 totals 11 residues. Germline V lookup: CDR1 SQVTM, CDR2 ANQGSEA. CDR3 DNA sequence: TGCAGCGGGGAGGTCAGAAGAGAAGCTTTCTTT. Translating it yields CSGEVRREAFF. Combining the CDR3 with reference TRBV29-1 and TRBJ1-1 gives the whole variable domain SAVISQKPSRDICQRGTSLTIQCQVDSQVTMMFWYRQQPGQSLTLIATANQGSEATYESGFVIDKFPISRPNLTFSTLTVSNMSPEDSSIYLCSGEVRREAFFGQGTRLTVV.

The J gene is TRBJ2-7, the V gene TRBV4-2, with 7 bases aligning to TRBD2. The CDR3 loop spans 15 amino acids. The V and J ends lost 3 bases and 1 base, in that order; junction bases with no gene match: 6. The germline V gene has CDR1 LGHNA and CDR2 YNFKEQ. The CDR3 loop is CASSQRGGESYEQYF. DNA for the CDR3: TGTGCCAGCAGCCAGCGGGGAGGGGAATCCTACGAGCAGTACTTC.

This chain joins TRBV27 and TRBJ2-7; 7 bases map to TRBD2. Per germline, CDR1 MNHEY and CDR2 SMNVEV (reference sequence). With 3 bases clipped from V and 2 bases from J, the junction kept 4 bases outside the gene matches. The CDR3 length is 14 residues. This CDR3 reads CASSFEGGPYEQYF. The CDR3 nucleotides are TGTGCCAGCAGTTTTGAGGGAGGGCCCTACGAGCAGTACTTC.

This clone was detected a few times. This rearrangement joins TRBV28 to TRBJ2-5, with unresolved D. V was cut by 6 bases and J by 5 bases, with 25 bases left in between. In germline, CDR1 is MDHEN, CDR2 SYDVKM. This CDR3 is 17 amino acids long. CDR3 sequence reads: CASSPRPLDQQRETQYF. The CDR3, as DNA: TGTGCCAGCAGCCCCCGCCCGTTGGACCAACAGAGGGAGACCCAGTACTTC.

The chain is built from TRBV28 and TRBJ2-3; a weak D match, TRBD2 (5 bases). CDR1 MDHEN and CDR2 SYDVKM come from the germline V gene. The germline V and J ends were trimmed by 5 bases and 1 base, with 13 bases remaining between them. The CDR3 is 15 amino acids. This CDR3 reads CASSLERRGTDTQYF. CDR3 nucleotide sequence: TGTGCCAGCAGTCTGGAGCGGAGAGGCACAGATACGCAGTATTTT.

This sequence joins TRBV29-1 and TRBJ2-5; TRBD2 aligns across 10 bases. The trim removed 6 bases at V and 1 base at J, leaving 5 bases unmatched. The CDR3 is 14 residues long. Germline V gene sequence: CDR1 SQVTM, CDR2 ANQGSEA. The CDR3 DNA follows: TGCAGCGTAAGAAGCGGGAGGGCCCAAGAGACCCAGTACTTC. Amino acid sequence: CSVRSGRAQETQYF.

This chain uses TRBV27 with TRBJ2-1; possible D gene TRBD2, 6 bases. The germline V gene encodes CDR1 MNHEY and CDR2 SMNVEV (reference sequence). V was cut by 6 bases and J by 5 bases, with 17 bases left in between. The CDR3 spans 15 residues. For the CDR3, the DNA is TGTGCCAGCAGCTTACTAGCACGCGGGGACAATGAGCAGTTCTTC. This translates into CASSLLARGDNEQFF.

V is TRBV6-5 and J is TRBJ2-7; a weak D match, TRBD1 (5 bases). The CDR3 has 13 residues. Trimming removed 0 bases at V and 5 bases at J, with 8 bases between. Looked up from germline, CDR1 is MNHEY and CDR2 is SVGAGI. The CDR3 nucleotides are TGTGCCAGCAGTTACTCGGCAGGGAACGAGCAGTACTTC. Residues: CASSYSAGNEQYF.

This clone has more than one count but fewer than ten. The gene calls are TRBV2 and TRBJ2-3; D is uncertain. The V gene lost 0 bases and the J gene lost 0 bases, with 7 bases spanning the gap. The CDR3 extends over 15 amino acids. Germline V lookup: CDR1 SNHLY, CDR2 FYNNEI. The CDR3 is CASSEARASTDTQYF. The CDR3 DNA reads TGTGCCAGCAGTGAAGCTAGGGCTAGCACAGATACGCAGTATTTT.

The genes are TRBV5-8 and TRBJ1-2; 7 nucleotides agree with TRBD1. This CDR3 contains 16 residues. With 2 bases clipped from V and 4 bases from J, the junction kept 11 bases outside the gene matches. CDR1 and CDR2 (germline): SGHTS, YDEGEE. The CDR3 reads CASSFAHRQGTYGYTF. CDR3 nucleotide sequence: TGTGCCAGCAGCTTTGCCCATAGACAGGGAACCTATGGCTACACCTTC.

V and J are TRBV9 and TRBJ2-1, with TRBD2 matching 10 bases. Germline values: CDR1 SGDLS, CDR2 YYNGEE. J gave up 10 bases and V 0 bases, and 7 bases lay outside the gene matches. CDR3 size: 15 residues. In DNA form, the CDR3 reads TGTGCCAGCAGCGTAGGTCTAGCGGGAGTTGACGAGCAGTTCTTC. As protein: CASSVGLAGVDEQFF.

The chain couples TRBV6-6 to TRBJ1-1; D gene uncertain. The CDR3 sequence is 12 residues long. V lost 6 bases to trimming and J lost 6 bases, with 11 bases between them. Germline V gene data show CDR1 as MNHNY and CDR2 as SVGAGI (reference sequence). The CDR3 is CASRSQLAEAFF. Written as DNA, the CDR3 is TGTGCCAGCAGGTCCCAGTTAGCTGAAGCTTTCTTT.

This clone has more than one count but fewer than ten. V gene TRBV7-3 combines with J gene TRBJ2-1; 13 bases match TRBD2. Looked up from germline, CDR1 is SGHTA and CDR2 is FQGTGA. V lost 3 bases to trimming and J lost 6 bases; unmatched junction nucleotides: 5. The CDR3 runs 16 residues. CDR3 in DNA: TGTGCCAGCAGCTTCCTACTAGCGGGAGGGCTCAATGAGCAGTTCTTC. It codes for CASSFLLAGGLNEQFF. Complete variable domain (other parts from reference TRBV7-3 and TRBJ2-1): GAGVSQTPSNKVTEKGKYVELRCDPISGHTALYWYRQSLGQGPEFLIYFQGTGAADDSGLPNDRFFAVRPEGSVSTLKIQRTERGDSAVYLCASSFLLAGGLNEQFFGPGTRLTVL.

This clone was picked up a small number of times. As DNA, the CDR3 is TGTGCCAGCAGCTCTAGGACAGGGGGACACACCGGGGAGCTGTTTTTT. Translating gives CASSSRTGGHTGELFF. J is TRBJ2-2 and V is TRBV7-9, with TRBD1 matching 10 bases. The CDR3 loop spans 16 amino acids. Germline CDR1 is SEHNR and CDR2 is FQNEAQ (reference sequence). V lost 4 bases, J lost 3 bases, and 5 bases stayed unmatched.

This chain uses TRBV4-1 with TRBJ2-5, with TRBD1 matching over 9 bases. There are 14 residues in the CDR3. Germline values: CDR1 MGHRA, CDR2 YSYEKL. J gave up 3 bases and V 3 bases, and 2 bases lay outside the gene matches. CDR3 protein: CASSHRTGEETQYF. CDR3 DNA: TGCGCCAGCAGCCACCGGACAGGGGAAGAGACCCAGTACTTC.